The 12 T cell receptor beta chains in this list originate from one sample, sequenced in a study of cytomegalovirus exposure and HLA in healthy donors. The PCR was carried out with 60 Vbeta primers and 13 Jbeta primers. Sequencing used immunoSEQ multiplex PCR; TCRdb keeps in-frame clones, though not all of them. The sample yields 65,000 to 90,000 clones, about 69% seen once. The sequencing sample was made of PBMCs. All receptors come from a woman in her thirties or forties in good health and CMV-seropositive.

V gene TRBV7-2 combines with J gene TRBJ1-6; D may be TRBD1 (6 bases). V lost 6 bases and J lost 5, with 17 bases in between. CDR3 length: 16 residues. Germline loops: CDR1 SGHTA, CDR2 FQGNSA. As DNA, the CDR3 is TGTGCCAGCAGTCCACAAGGGGGGGCCAATAATTCACCCCTCCACTTT. It yields the protein CASSPQGGANNSPLHF.

The rearrangement uses TRBV10-3 and TRBJ2-3; 8 bases map to TRBD2. CDR1 and CDR2 from the germline V gene are ENHRY and SYGVKD. The CDR3 is 13 amino acids. V lost 10 bases, J lost 2 bases, and 5 bases stayed unmatched. Here the CDR3 DNA reads TGTGCCACCTCGCGGGAGGACACAGATACGCAGTATTTT. Amino acid sequence: CATSREDTDTQYF.

CDR3 residues: CATSRVGGAREQYF. The DNA for the CDR3 is TGTGCCACCAGCAGAGTGGGGGGGGCGCGGGAGCAGTACTTC. The chain has TRBV15 and TRBJ2-7; possibly TRBD2 for D (7 bases). The V gene's germline CDR1 is LNHNV and CDR2 YYDKDF (reference sequence). The CDR3 sequence is 14 residues long. The ends were cut back, 1 base at V and 7 bases at J, with 14 bases in the middle.

This clone has more than one count but fewer than ten. Here the CDR3 reads CASSPGTVAGTEAFF. As DNA, the CDR3 is TGTGCCAGTAGTCCCGGGACAGTCGCTGGCACTGAAGCTTTCTTT. J is TRBJ1-1 and V is TRBV19; 7 bases fit TRBD1. Germline V CDR1 and CDR2: LNHDA, SQIVND (reference sequence). Losses at the gene ends were 5 bases for V and 4 bases for J; bases not matched to a gene: 10. The CDR3 is made up of 15 amino acids.

The J gene is TRBJ1-2, the V gene TRBV5-1, with D tentatively TRBD1 (6 bases). Looked up from germline, CDR1 is SGHRS and CDR2 is YFSETQ. Trimming cost V 4 bases and J 4 bases, with 20 bases left between them. This CDR3 is 16 amino acids long. CDR3 residues: CASSLTTGMSGYGYTF. In DNA form, the CDR3 reads TGCGCCAGCAGCCTGACGACAGGCATGAGTGGCTATGGCTACACCTTC.

The V call is TRBV7-2, the J call TRBJ1-5, with 10 bases identical to TRBD1. This CDR3 has 16 amino acids. The trim removed 4 bases at V and 3 bases at J, leaving 6 bases unmatched. Per germline, CDR1 SGHTA and CDR2 FQGNSA. CDR3 amino acids: CASSSGDRGPNQPQHF. In DNA form, the CDR3 reads TGTGCCAGCAGCTCTGGGGACAGGGGCCCCAATCAGCCCCAGCATTTT.

V usage is TRBV9 and J usage is TRBJ2-1; 10 nucleotides agree with TRBD2. CDR1 SGDLS and CDR2 YYNGEE come from the germline V gene. The CDR3 sequence is 15 residues long. Germline trimming cut 2 bases from V and 7 bases from J; bases unmatched to any gene: 6. The CDR3 sequence is CASSVLAGGLNEQFF. CDR3 nucleotide sequence: TGTGCCAGCAGCGTTTTAGCGGGGGGTTTGAATGAGCAGTTCTTC.

The V gene is TRBV7-8, the J gene TRBJ1-1, with 11 bases fitting TRBD1. Germline V CDR1 and CDR2: SGHVS, FQNEAQ. The CDR3 has 15 amino acids. V lost 0 bases and J lost 4; bases outside the gene matches: 1. CDR3 in DNA: TGTGCCAGCAGCTTAGCCGGGACAGGGGGCACTGAAGCTTTCTTT. As protein: CASSLAGTGGTEAFF.

This clone was observed a handful of times. V usage is TRBV27 and J usage is TRBJ2-4, with 10 nucleotides matching TRBD1. The CDR3 covers 14 residues. Trimming at V came to 6 bases and at J to 1 base, leaving 0 bases not matched to a gene. In germline, CDR1 is MNHEY, CDR2 SMNVEV (reference sequence). CDR3 sequence reads: CASRGQGAKNIQYF. The CDR3 DNA reads as TGTGCCAGCAGGGGACAGGGGGCCAAAAACATTCAGTACTTC.

The chain joins TRBV11-2 to TRBJ2-2; D gene ambiguous. CDR3 length: 13 residues. V shed 5 bases and J shed 2 bases, with 6 bases lying between them. Germline V gene data show CDR1 as SGHAT and CDR2 as FQNNGV. As DNA, the CDR3 is TGTGCCAGCAGCCCCACTAACACCGGGGAGCTGTTTTTT. As protein: CASSPTNTGELFF.

The CDR3 protein is CASSFQTSVSGTGELFF. CDR3 DNA: TGTGCCAGCAGTTTCCAGACTAGCGTGTCGGGCACCGGGGAGCTGTTTTTT. V gene TRBV28 combines with J gene TRBJ2-2; 8 nucleotides agree with TRBD2. The V gene's germline CDR1 is MDHEN and CDR2 SYDVKM. The CDR3 contains 17 residues. V lost 3 bases, J lost 4 bases, and 10 bases stayed unmatched.

The V and J genes are TRBV11-2 and TRBJ1-3; no reliable D call. V lost 4 bases to trimming and J lost 4 bases, with 8 bases between them. The germline V gene has CDR1 SGHAT and CDR2 FQNNGV. The CDR3 length is 13 residues. The CDR3 loop is CASSSTQGNTIYF. The CDR3 DNA follows: TGTGCCAGCAGCTCCACGCAGGGAAACACCATATATTTT.